This T cell receptor (beta chain) comes out of a study of T cell repertoires in cytomegalovirus infection. The trim removed 6 bases at V and 3 bases at J, leaving 9 bases unmatched. This CDR3 comprises 15 residues. Germline-derived CDR1 and CDR2 are SGHTA and FQGNSA. In its sample, this clonotype was seen many times. One entry per CDR3 protein results from TCRdb running MiXCR on the reads. The sample includes approximately 70,000 distinct CDR3 sequences, over 3.5% of them seen just once. This receptor was taken from a human donor in good health (CMV status not recorded). Some clones in this sample may be carry-over from other donors' samples. The chain recombines TRBV7-2 with TRBJ2-3; TRBD1 matches 7 bases. The sequencing sample was made of PBMCs. Here the CDR3 reads CASSPTRGLTDTQYF. CDR3 nucleotide sequence: TGTGCCAGCAGTCCCACTAGGGGGCTGACAGATACGCAGTATTTT. Supplemented by reference TRBV7-2 and TRBJ2-3, the full variable domain reads GAGVSQSPSNKVTEKGKDVELRCDPISGHTALYWYRQSLGQGLEFLIYFQGNSAPDKSGLPSDRFSAERTGGSVSTLTIQRTQQEDSAVYLCASSPTRGLTDTQYFGPGTRLTVL.